A selection of T cell receptor beta chains follows, all from one sample in a study of T-cell memory formation after mild COVID-19. TCRdb re-called the 5' RACE reads through MiXCR, storing one row per CDR3 protein. The table includes 400,000 to 500,000 distinct CDR3 sequences, roughly 26% detected once. Sequencing was done on a sample of PBMCs or a T cell subset sorted from them (not recorded which). The receptor source for this set is an adult woman who had mild COVID-19 (a few samples of this study predate the infection). Cell type and time point are not known. Each CDR3 is given with its conserved first and last residue. Each record gives: clone size, D gene, V gene, J gene, CDR3 protein, CDR3 DNA. D genes are given only for firm matches. Clone size is given for some rows only: seen once, a few or many times, or a class if the clone is expanded.

few	NA	TRBV7-2	TRBJ2-3	CASSFGPSTDTQYF	TGTGCCAGCAGCTTTGGACCTTCCACAGATACGCAGTATTTT
NA	TRBD1	TRBV5-1	TRBJ2-1	CASSLGRQGRVNEQFF	TGCGCCAGCAGCTTAGGGCGACAGGGCAGGGTGAATGAGCAGTTCTTC
NA	NA	TRBV7-8	TRBJ1-2	CASSLLPGHGTYGYTF	TGTGCCAGCAGCTTGCTACCTGGACACGGTACCTATGGCTACACCTTC
few	TRBD1	TRBV7-8	TRBJ1-5	CASSLGTGDNQPQHF	TGTGCCAGCAGCTTAGGGACAGGGGACAATCAGCCCCAGCATTTT
once	NA	TRBV12-3/TRBV12-4	TRBJ2-1	CASRRSAGGAYNEQFF	TGTGCCAGCAGGCGTTCGGCAGGGGGGGCCTACAATGAGCAGTTCTTC
NA	TRBD1	TRBV7-9	TRBJ1-2	CASSQKPRLQGYGYTF	TGTGCCAGCAGCCAGAAGCCTAGGTTACAGGGGTATGGCTACACCTTC
few	NA	TRBV7-9	TRBJ2-7	CASSSGVYEQYF	TGTGCCAGCAGCTCGGGAGTCTACGAGCAGTACTTC
NA	TRBD1	TRBV20-1	TRBJ2-5	CSSLHIPRGRRETQYF	TGCAGTTCGCTCCACATCCCCAGGGGGCGCAGGGAGACCCAGTACTTC
NA	NA	TRBV15	TRBJ2-7	CATGGANSYEQYF	TGTGCCACCGGGGGGGCGAACTCCTACGAGCAGTACTTC
many	NA	TRBV6-5	TRBJ1-1	CASSSYLSDTEAFF	TGTGCCAGCAGTTCCTACCTGTCCGACACTGAAGCTTTCTTT